The present T cell receptor beta chain was sequenced within a study of graft-versus-host responses after intestinal transplantation. TCRdb's copy holds only in-frame clones and misses some; the assay was immunoSEQ multiplex PCR. In the table there are roughly 99,000 clones, about 84% of which are singletons. This clone came up a few times. Germline V lookup: CDR1 LNHDA, CDR2 SQIVND (reference sequence). The CDR3 spans 14 residues. Trimming pared 6 bases from V and 1 base from J, leaving 9 bases between. The J gene is TRBJ1-4, the V gene TRBV19; tentative D call: TRBD1 (6 bases). The input for sequencing was PBMCs, taken 255 days after intestinal transplant. This sequence was found in a human patient who received an intestinal transplant, so some T cells may come from the graft donor. CDR3 DNA: TGTGCCAGTAGGCGAGGGGGAACTAATGAAAAACTGTTTTTT. Its translation is CASRRGGTNEKLFF.